Each of the 5 T cell receptor beta chains below was sequenced from the same sample in a study of regulatory T cells in long-lasting Graves disease. Arm-PCR of CDR3 regions with iRepertoire HTBI primers generated TCR beta libraries. MiXCR, run by TCRdb on the multiplex PCR reads, gives a single entry per CDR3 protein. The sample shows around 400,000 distinct CDR3 sequences, around a sixth of them seen only once. The time point: newly diagnosed GD, antithyroid drugs for less than 3 months. The authors made the TCR library using RNA they extracted from PBMCs. The input for sequencing was peripheral blood mononuclear cells (PBMCs), taken at new diagnosis, from a patient treated with antithyroid drugs. These receptors all stem from a female donor with Graves disease.

This clonotype has just a few counts. The V call is TRBV28, the J call TRBJ2-3; TRBD2 aligns across 13 bases. CDR3 length: 15 amino acids. Germline loops: CDR1 MDHEN, CDR2 SYDVKM. V lost 5 bases, J lost 6 bases, and 5 bases stayed unmatched. This chain's CDR3 is CASSRLAGGRDTQYF. The CDR3 nucleotides are TGTGCCAGCAGTAGACTAGCGGGGGGTCGGGATACGCAGTATTTT.

This clonotype appeared many times. The genes are TRBV29-1 and TRBJ1-1; a possible D gene is TRBD1 (6 bases). The germline gives CDR1 SQVTM, CDR2 ANQGSEA. The germline V and J ends were trimmed by 3 bases and 12 bases, with 17 bases remaining between them. The CDR3 runs 12 residues. CDR3 region: CSVEGWGGGPFF. The DNA of the CDR3 is TGCAGCGTTGAGGGCTGGGGAGGGGGTCCTTTCTTT.

Many counts were recorded for this clonotype. This sequence may be a read error, since a much larger clone differs from it by one base. The conserved final phenylalanine or tryptophan is absent from the CDR3, which likely points to a read error. The rearrangement uses TRBV11-2 and TRBJ1-2; no definite D call. Deletions cut 5 bases from V and 2 bases from J, with 12 bases between. CDR1 and CDR2 (germline): SGHAT, FQNNGV. The CDR3 extends over 14 amino acids. CDR3 nucleotides: TGTGCCAGCAGCCCAAGAGACGGGAACTATGGCTACACCCTC. It translates to CASSPRDGNYGYTL.

The V and J genes are TRBV7-9 and TRBJ2-7, with 15 bases identical to TRBD2. The V and J ends lost 5 bases and 7 bases, in that order; junction bases with no gene match: 9. CDR3 size: 16 residues. Germline V gene sequence: CDR1 SEHNR, CDR2 FQNEAQ (reference sequence). The CDR3 DNA is TGTGCCAGCAGCCGGACTAGCGGGAGGGTACCGGGGGAGCAGTACTTC. Translated: CASSRTSGRVPGEQYF.

This clonotype was recorded many times. V is TRBV3-1 and J is TRBJ2-5; maybe TRBD1 (6 bases). Per the germline V gene, CDR1 is LGHDT and CDR2 is YNNKEL (reference sequence). The germline V and J ends were trimmed by 3 bases and 2 bases, with 16 bases remaining between them. CDR3 length equals 16 residues. The CDR3 DNA reads as TGTGCCAGCAGCCACGGGACAACGGATCGTCAAGAGACCCAGTACTTC. Encoded protein: CASSHGTTDRQETQYF.